This T cell receptor beta chain was identified in a study of metastatic and nonmetastatic thyroid tumors. Across the study: Repertoire comparison spanned blood and tumor or nodule tissue of malignant and benign thyroid patients. Study-wide results and caveats: Malignant thyroid tumors reportedly had TCR beta diversity that was significantly higher than in benign nodules, in blood and tumor.

In this sample, this clone turned up a few times. The antigen is unknown. No treatment of any kind had been given to any patient before thyroid surgery. In the original workflow: To classify distant metastasis in papillary thyroid cancer, a model was built from CDR3 differences across clinicopathological groups. Using MiXCR, TCRdb re-called clones from the PCR reads. The V and J calls were not made by the authors but by TCRdb's processing. The data hold around 32,000 clones, with around 7% observed a single time. This CDR3 is built from 15 residues. Germline loops: CDR1 MRHNA, CDR2 SNTAGT. Trimming shortened V by 3 bases and J by 4 bases, and 10 bases separated the two germline ends.

The gene calls are TRBV6-4 and TRBJ1-6; TRBD1 is a possible D gene (6 bases). The receptor was derived from a female donor with papillary thyroid cancer or a benign thyroid nodule (not recorded which). Some clones in this sample may be carry-over from other donors' samples. The source material was blood. In DNA form, the CDR3 reads TGTGCCAGCAGTGAAGGAAGGGGGTATAATTCACCCCTCCACTTT. This codes for CASSEGRGYNSPLHF.